This entry lists 14 T cell receptor beta chains sequenced from one sample in a study of T cell responses to AZD1222 COVID-19 vaccine. Measured with immunoSEQ multiplex PCR; TCRdb has only the in-frame clones, and not every one. Of roughly 77,000 clones detected, just over 90% appear once; the ten largest clones hold roughly 6.4%. This specimen was peripheral blood, taken on day 0 of MenACWY control vaccination. All receptors come from an adult in good health.

The rearrangement links TRBV6-4 to TRBJ2-1; the match to TRBD2 covers 9 bases. V shed 0 bases, J shed 4 bases, and the junction held 1 base outside the gene matches. The CDR3 contains 15 residues. CDR1 MRHNA and CDR2 SNTAGT come from the germline V gene. CDR3: CASSDSAGGYNEQFF. The CDR3 region has the DNA TGTGCCAGCAGTGACTCGGCGGGGGGGTACAATGAGCAGTTCTTC.

Regarding this clone: The same CDR3 also results from other DNA sequences found in this sample. The rearrangement joins TRBV30 to TRBJ1-3, with D unclear. The CDR3 contains 12 residues. V lost 0 bases, J lost 4 bases, and 4 bases lay in between. Germline CDR1 is GTSNPN and CDR2 is SVGIG (reference sequence). The CDR3 here is CAWSVSGNTIYF. CDR3 coding DNA: TGTGCCTGGAGTGTTTCCGGAAACACCATATATTTT.

Remarks on this clone: The sample holds other DNA sequences that translate to the same CDR3. V gene TRBV6-1 combines with J gene TRBJ1-5; D is unclear. V was pared by 1 base and J by 3 bases, with 7 bases between. Germline assignment: CDR1 MNHNS and CDR2 SASEGT. The CDR3 has 14 amino acids. The CDR3 reads CASSEVPVNQPQHF. DNA for the CDR3: TGTGCCAGCAGTGAAGTGCCAGTCAATCAGCCCCAGCATTTT.

This chain connects TRBV28 to TRBJ1-3, with a weak D call TRBD1 (5 bases). Trimming removed 4 bases at V and 2 bases at J, with 9 bases between. Germline assignment: CDR1 MDHEN and CDR2 SYDVKM. The CDR3 spans 14 residues. The DNA for the CDR3 is TGTGCCAGCAGTTCGGGGCTACCTGGAAACACCATATATTTT. It is translated as CASSSGLPGNTIYF.

V usage is TRBV29-1 and J usage is TRBJ2-7; no clear D gene. CDR1 SQVTM and CDR2 ANQGSEA come from the germline V gene. The germline V and J ends were trimmed by 3 bases and 0 bases, with 6 bases remaining between them. The CDR3 is 12 amino acids. This CDR3 reads CSVEENSYEQYF. The CDR3 DNA follows: TGCAGCGTTGAGGAGAACTCCTACGAGCAGTACTTC.

This clone was found once. This chain connects TRBV12-3 or TRBV12-4 to TRBJ1-2; D possibly corresponds to TRBD1 (6 bases). This CDR3 is built from 13 residues. V was clipped by 6 bases and J by 8 bases, with 16 bases between them. The CDR3 is CASSRGTSKGYTF. In DNA, the CDR3 is TGTGCCAGCAGCCGAGGGACATCTAAGGGCTACACCTTC.

This chain links TRBV7-2 with TRBJ1-2; D call uncertain. Per the germline V gene, CDR1 is SGHTA and CDR2 is FQGNSA. The CDR3 is 13 residues long. V was pared by 5 bases and J by 3 bases, with 10 bases between. CDR3: CASSVDPDYGYTF. CDR3 nucleotides: TGTGCCAGCAGCGTTGACCCAGACTATGGCTACACCTTC.

The chain uses TRBV3-1 (or the pseudogene TRBV3-2) and TRBJ1-4; no reliable D call. The CDR3 consists of 11 residues. The ends were cut back, 5 bases at V and 13 bases at J, with 11 bases in the middle. Germline lookup yields CDR1 LGHDT and CDR2 YNNKEL (reference sequence). CDR3 region: CASSSRQLLFF. CDR3 sequence (DNA): TGTGCCAGCAGCTCAAGACAATTACTGTTTTTT.

CDR3 DNA sequence: TGTGCCAACCAACGGGACAGGGACTCACCCCTCCACTTT. Translated: CANQRDRDSPLHF. J is TRBJ1-6 and V is TRBV28; 9 nucleotides align to TRBD1. The trim removed 10 bases at V and 10 bases at J, leaving 8 bases unmatched. Germline V lookup: CDR1 MDHEN, CDR2 SYDVKM. The CDR3 loop spans 13 amino acids.

This chain links TRBV12-5 with TRBJ1-5; 9 nucleotides match TRBD1. The junction had 17 bases not matched to a gene; V was cut back by 9 bases and J by 2 bases. The CDR3 loop spans 18 amino acids. CDR1 LGHNT and CDR2 FRNRAP come from the germline V gene. CDR3 coding DNA: TGTGCTAGCTTGGGAACGGACAGGGGTTCGTATGGCAATCAGCCCCAGCATTTT. Its translation: CASLGTDRGSYGNQPQHF. Full variable domain (rest looked up from reference TRBV12-5 and TRBJ1-5): DARVTQTPRHKVTEMGQEVTMRCQPILGHNTVFWYRQTMMQGLELLAYFRNRAPLDDSGMPKDRFSAEMPDATLATLKIQPSEPRDSAVYFCASLGTDRGSYGNQPQHFGDGTRLSIL.

The chain joins TRBV27 to TRBJ2-2, with D unresolved. Germline V CDR1 and CDR2: MNHEY, SMNVEV (reference sequence). Trimming removed 8 bases from V and 4 bases from J, with 14 bases in between. The CDR3 consists of 14 residues. The CDR3 region has the DNA TGTGCCAGCGGACCGTTTGGGGTCACCGGGGAGCTGTTTTTT. Residues: CASGPFGVTGELFF.

The CDR3 DNA reads as TGTGCCAGCAGTACCAACGCGGCCAATGAGCAGTTCTTC. Protein: CASSTNAANEQFF. The chain uses TRBV7-3 and TRBJ2-1; no firm D call. This CDR3 region has 13 residues. CDR1 is SGHTA and CDR2 is FQGTGA in the germline V gene. Trimming pared 6 bases from V and 6 bases from J, leaving 12 bases between.

The rearrangement links TRBV4-3 to TRBJ2-4; 7 bases match TRBD2. Germline V gives CDR1 LGHNA, CDR2 YSLEER. V dropped 0 bases and J dropped 0; count of bases not matched to a gene: 8. The CDR3 extends over 18 amino acids. In nucleotides, the CDR3 is TGCGCCAGCAGCCAAGATGGGCCCGGGGGGATAGCCAAAAACATTCAGTACTTC. It codes for CASSQDGPGGIAKNIQYF.

This chain uses TRBV5-4 with TRBJ2-2; 8 bases are shared with TRBD2. The CDR3 length is 17 residues. Germline lookup yields CDR1 SGHNT and CDR2 YYREEE (reference sequence). The trim removed 0 bases at V and 6 bases at J, leaving 10 bases unmatched. This CDR3 reads CASSLAVAGGDAGELFF. The CDR3 coding sequence is TGTGCCAGCAGCTTGGCCGTTGCGGGAGGAGACGCCGGGGAGCTGTTTTTT.